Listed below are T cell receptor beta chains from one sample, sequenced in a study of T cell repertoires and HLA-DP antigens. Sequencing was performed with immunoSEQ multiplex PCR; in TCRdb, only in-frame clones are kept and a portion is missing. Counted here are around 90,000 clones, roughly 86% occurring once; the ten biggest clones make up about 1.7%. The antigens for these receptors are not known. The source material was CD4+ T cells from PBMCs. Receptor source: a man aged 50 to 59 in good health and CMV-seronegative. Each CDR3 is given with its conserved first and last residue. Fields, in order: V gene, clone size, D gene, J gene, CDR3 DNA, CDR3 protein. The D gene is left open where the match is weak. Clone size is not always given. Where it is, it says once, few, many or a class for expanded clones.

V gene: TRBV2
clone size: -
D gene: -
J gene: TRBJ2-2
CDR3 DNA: TGTGCCAGCAGATGGGTGGACCCAGCCACCGGGGAGCTGTTTTTT
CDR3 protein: CASRWVDPATGELFF

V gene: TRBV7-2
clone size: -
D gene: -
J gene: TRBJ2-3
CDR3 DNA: TGTGCCAGCAGCCCTTGGACGGGATTAGAGAGTACGCAGTATTTT
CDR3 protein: CASSPWTGLESTQYF

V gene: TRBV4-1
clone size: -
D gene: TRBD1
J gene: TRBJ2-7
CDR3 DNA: TGCGCCAGCAGCCAAGAGTCCACAGGGGGCTACGAGCAGTACTTC
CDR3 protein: CASSQESTGGYEQYF

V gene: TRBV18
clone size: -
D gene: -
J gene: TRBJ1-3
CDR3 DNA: TGTGCCAGCTCCAACAGTAATGGAAACACCATATATTTT
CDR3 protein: CASSNSNGNTIYF

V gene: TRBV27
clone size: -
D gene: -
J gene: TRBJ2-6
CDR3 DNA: TGTGCCAGCAGTTTAAGGGACTCTGGGGCCAACGTCCTGACTTTC
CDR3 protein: CASSLRDSGANVLTF

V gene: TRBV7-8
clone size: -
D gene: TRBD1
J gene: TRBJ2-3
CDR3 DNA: TGTGCCAGCACCCTTCGGGACAGGGGGATCGTTAGCACAGATACGCAGTATTTT
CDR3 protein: CASTLRDRGIVSTDTQYF

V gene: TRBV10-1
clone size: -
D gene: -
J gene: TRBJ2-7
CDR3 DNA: TGCGCCAGCAGTGAAGGCCCGTACGAGCAGTACTTC
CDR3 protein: CASSEGPYEQYF

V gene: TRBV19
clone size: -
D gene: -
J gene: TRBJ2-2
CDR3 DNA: TGTGCCAGTAGTATCAGGACCACCGGGGAGCTGTTTTTT
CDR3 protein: CASSIRTTGELFF

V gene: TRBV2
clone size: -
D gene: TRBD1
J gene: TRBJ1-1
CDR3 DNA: TGTGCCAGCAGTTCACGACAGGGGACAGCTTTCTTT
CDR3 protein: CASSSRQGTAFF

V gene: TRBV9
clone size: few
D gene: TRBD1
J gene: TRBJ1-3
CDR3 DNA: TGTGCCAGCAGCCAGGGGGTTAGCTCTGGAAACACCATATATTTT
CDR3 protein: CASSQGVSSGNTIYF

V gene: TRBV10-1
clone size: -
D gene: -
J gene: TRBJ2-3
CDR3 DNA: TGCGCCAGCAGTGGGACTTTAGATACGCAGTATTTT
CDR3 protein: CASSGTLDTQYF

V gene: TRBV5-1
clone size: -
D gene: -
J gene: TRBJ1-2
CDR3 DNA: TGCGCCAGCAGCGAAAGGACAGTCGGGGGCTACACCTTC
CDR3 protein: CASSERTVGGYTF

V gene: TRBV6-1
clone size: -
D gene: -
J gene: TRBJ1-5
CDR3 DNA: TGTGCCAGCAGTGAAGCAGGGCGCAATCAGCCCCAGCATTTT
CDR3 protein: CASSEAGRNQPQHF

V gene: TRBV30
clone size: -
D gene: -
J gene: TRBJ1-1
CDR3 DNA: TGTGCCTGGAGTGTAAATGTGGGAGCTTTCTTT
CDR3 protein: CAWSVNVGAFF

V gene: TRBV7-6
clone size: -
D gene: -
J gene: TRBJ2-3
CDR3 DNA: TGTGCCAGCAGCTTAGCAAAGGATACGCAGTATTTT
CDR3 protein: CASSLAKDTQYF

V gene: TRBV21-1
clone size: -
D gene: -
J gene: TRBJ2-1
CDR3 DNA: TGTGCCAGCACAAAGGGCTGCAATGAGCAGTTCTTC
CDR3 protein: CASTKGCNEQFF

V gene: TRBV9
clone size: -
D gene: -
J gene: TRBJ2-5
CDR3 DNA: TGTGCCAGCAGCGTATGGCAGGGGCTCGCAGAGACCCAGTACTTC
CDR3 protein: CASSVWQGLAETQYF

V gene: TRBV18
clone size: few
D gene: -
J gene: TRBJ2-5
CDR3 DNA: TGTGCCAGCTCACCAGGGCTGGGACGAGAGACCCAGTACTTC
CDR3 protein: CASSPGLGRETQYF

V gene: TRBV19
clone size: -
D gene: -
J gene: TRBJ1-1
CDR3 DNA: TGTGCCAGTAGTCCCGTTTTTAGGGCGGCGAACACTGAAGCTTTCTTT
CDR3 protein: CASSPVFRAANTEAFF

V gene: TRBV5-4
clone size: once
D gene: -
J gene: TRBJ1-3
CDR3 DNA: TGTGCCAGCAGCGACAAGAGCTCTGGAAACACCATATATTTT
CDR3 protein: CASSDKSSGNTIYF

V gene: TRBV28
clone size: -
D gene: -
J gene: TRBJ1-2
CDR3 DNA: TGTGCCAGCAGTACCGCCACAGTACAGGACTATGGCTACACCTTC
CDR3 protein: CASSTATVQDYGYTF

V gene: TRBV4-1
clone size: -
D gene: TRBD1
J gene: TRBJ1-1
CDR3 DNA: TGCGCCAGCAGCCAAGATGGCAGGGGGCTCAACACTGAAGCTTTCTTT
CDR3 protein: CASSQDGRGLNTEAFF

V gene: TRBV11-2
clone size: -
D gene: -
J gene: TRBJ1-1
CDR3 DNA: TGTGCCAGCAGCTACGATGGGGGGTTTGGGGAAGCTTTCTTT
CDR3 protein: CASSYDGGFGEAFF

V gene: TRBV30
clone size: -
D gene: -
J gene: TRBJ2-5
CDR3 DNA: TGTGCCTGGAGACAGGACCAAGAGACCCAGTACTTC
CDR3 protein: CAWRQDQETQYF

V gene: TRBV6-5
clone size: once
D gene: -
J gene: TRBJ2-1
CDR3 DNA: TGTGCCAGCAGTTACGAAAGGGGGGGGTTCGGGAATGAGCAGTTCTTC
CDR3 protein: CASSYERGGFGNEQFF

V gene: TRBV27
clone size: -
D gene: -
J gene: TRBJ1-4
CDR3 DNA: TGTGCCAGCACCCCTACAAGGGGCGGAAAACTGTTTTTT
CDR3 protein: CASTPTRGGKLFF

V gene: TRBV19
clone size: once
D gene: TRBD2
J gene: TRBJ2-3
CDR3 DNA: TGTGCCAGTAGCCGACTAGCGGGAGTAACAGATACGCAGTATTTT
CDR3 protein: CASSRLAGVTDTQYF

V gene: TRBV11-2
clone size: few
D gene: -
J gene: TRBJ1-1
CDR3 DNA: TGTGCCAGCAGTCGTTCCGGGACCGATGAAGCTTTCTTT
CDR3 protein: CASSRSGTDEAFF

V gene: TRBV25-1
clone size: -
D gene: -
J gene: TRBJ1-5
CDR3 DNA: TGTGCCAGCCAAAGAGGGAATCAGCCCCAGCATTTT
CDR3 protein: CASQRGNQPQHF

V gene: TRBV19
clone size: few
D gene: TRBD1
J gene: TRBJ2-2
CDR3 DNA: TGTGCCAGTAGTATTTCGACAGGGTCCGGGGAGCTGTTTTTT
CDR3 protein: CASSISTGSGELFF

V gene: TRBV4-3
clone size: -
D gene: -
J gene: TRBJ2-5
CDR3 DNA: TGCGCCAGCAGCCAGGGGGTAGGTTCAAGGGAGACCCAGTACTTC
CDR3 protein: CASSQGVGSRETQYF

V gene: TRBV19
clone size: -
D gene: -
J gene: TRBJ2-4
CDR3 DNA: TGTGCCAGTTCCGACAGGCCGGCCAAAAACATTCAGTACTTC
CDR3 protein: CASSDRPAKNIQYF